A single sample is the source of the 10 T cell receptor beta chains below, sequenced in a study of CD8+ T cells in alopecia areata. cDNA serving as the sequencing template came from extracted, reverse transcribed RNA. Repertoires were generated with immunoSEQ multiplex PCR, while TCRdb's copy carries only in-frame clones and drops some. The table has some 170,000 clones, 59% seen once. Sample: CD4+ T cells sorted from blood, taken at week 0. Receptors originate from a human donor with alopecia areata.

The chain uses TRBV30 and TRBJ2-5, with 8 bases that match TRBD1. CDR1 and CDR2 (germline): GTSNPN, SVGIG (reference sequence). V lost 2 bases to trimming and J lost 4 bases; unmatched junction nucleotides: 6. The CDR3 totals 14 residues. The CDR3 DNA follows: TGTGCCTGGAGTTGGCCAGGGGGCCGAGAGACCCAGTACTTC. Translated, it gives CAWSWPGGRETQYF.

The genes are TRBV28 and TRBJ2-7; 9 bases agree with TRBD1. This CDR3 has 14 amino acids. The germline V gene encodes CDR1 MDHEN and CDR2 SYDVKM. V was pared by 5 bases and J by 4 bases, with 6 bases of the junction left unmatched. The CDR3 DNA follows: TGTGCCAGCAGTGCCGGGACAGGGAAATACGAGCAGTACTTC. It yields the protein CASSAGTGKYEQYF.

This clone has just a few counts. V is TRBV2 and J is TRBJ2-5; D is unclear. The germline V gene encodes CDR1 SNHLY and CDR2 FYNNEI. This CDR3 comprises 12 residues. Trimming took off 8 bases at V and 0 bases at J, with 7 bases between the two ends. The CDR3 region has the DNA TGTGCCAGCGGCGACGACCAAGAGACCCAGTACTTC. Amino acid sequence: CASGDDQETQYF. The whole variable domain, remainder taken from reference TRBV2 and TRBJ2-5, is EPEVTQTPSHQVTQMGQEVILRCVPISNHLYFYWYRQILGQKVEFLVSFYNNEISEKSEIFDDQFSVERPDGSNFTLKIRSTKLEDSAMYFCASGDDQETQYFGPGTRLLVL.

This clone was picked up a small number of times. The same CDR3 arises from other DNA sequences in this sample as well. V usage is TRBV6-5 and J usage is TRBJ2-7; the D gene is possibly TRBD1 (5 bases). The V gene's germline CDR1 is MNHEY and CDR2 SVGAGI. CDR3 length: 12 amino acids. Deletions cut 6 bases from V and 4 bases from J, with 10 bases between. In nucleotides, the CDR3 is TGTGCCAGCAGCTCTCAGGGATACGAGCAGTACTTC. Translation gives CASSSQGYEQYF.

Here the CDR3 reads CAWSDPGGQPQHF. The CDR3 DNA reads TGTGCCTGGAGTGACCCTGGGGGTCAGCCCCAGCATTTT. The chain uses TRBV30 and TRBJ1-5, with a tentative D call TRBD1 (5 bases). CDR3 length: 13 residues. Trimming removed 1 base from V and 6 bases from J, with 10 bases in between. Looked up from germline, CDR1 is GTSNPN and CDR2 is SVGIG (reference sequence).

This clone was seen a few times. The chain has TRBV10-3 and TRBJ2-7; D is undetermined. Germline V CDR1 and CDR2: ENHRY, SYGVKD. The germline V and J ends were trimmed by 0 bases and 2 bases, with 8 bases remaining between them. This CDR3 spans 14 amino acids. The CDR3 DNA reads TGTGCCATCAGTGAGTCGGTCGGTGCCTACGAGCAGTACTTC. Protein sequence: CAISESVGAYEQYF.

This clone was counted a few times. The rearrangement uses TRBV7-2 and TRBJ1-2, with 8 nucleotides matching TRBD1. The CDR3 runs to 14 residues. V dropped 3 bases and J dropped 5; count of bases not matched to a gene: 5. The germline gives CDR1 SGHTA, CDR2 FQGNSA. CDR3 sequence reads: CASSLGQGAYGYTF. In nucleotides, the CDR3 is TGTGCCAGCAGCTTGGGTCAGGGGGCGTATGGCTACACCTTC.

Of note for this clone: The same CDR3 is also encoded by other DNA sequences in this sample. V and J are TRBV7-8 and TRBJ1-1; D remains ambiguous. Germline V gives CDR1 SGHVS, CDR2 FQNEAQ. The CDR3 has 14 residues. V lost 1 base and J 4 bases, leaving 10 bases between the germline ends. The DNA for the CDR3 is TGTGCCAGCAGCTTAGGTTCGCGGTCCACTGAAGCTTTCTTT. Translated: CASSLGSRSTEAFF.

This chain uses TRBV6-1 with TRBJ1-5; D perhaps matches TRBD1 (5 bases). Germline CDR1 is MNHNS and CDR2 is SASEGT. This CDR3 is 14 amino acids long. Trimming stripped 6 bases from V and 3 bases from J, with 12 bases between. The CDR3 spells CASRGDSPNQPQHF. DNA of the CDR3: TGTGCCAGCAGAGGAGACAGTCCCAATCAGCCCCAGCATTTT.

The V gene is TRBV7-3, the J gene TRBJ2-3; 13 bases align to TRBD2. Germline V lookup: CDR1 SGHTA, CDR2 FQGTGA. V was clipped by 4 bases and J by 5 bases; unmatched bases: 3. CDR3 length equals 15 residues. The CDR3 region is CASSSWTSGGDTQYF. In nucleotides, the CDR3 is TGTGCCAGCAGCTCCTGGACTAGCGGGGGAGATACGCAGTATTTT.